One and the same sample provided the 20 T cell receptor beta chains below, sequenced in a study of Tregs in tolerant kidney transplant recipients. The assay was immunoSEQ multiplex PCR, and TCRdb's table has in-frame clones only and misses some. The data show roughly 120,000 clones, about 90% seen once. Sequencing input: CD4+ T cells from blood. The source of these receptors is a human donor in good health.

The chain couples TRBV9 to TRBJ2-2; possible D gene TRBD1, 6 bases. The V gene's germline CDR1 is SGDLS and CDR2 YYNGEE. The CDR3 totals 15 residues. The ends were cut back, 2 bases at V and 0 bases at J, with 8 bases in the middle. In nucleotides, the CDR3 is TGTGCCAGCAGCGTCCAGGGGACGAACACCGGGGAGCTGTTTTTT. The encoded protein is CASSVQGTNTGELFF.

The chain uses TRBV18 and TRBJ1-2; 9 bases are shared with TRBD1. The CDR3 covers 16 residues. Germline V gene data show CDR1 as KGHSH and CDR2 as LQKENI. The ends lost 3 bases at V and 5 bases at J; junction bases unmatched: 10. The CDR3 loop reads CASSPNSGTGNYGYTF. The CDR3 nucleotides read TGTGCCAGCTCACCGAACAGCGGGACAGGGAATTATGGCTACACCTTC.

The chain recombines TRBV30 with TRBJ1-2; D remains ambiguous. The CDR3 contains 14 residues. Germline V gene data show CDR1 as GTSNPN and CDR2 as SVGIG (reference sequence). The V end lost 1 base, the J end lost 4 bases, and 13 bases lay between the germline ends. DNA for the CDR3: TGTGCCTGGAGTGCCCTACCAGTCGGCTATGGCTACACCTTC. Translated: CAWSALPVGYGYTF.

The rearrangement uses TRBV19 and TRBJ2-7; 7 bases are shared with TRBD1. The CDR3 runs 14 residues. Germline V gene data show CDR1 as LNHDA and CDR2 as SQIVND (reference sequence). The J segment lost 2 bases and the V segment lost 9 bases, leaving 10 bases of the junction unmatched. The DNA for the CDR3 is TGTGCCAGCAGCTCAAGGACAGGTCCCTACGAGCAGTACTTC. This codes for CASSSRTGPYEQYF.

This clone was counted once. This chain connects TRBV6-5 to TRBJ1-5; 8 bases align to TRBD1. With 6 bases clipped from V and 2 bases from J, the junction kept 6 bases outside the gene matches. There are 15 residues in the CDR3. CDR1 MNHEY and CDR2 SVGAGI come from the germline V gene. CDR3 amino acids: CASSPRGQGNQPQHF. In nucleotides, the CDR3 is TGTGCCAGCAGCCCACGGGGACAGGGCAATCAGCCCCAGCATTTT.

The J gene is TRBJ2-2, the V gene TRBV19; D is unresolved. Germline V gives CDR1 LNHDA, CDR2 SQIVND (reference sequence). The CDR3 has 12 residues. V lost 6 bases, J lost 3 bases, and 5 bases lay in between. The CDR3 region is CASSLDTGELFF. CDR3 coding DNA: TGTGCCAGTAGCCTGGACACCGGGGAGCTGTTTTTT.

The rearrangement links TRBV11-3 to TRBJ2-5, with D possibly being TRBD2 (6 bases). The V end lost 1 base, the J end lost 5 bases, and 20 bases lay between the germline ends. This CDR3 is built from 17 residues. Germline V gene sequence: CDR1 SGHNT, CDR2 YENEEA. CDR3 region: CASSLGGGGKGRETQYF. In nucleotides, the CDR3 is TGTGCCAGCAGCTTAGGTGGAGGAGGGAAAGGACGGGAGACCCAGTACTTC.

CDR3 protein: CASSPNPGTGGTEAFF. The CDR3 coding sequence is TGTGCCAGCTCACCGAACCCCGGGACAGGGGGCACTGAAGCTTTCTTT. V gene TRBV18 combines with J gene TRBJ1-1; 11 bases map to TRBD1. V trimming: 3 bases; J trimming: 4 bases; junction bases outside the gene matches: 7. Germline CDR1 reads KGHSH; CDR2 reads LQKENI. This CDR3 has 16 residues.

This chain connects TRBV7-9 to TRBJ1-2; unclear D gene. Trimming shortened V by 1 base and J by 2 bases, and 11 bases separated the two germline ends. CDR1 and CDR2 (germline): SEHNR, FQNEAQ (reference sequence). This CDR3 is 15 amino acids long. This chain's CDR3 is CASSLEADTNYGYTF. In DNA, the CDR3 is TGTGCCAGCAGCTTAGAGGCAGACACCAACTATGGCTACACCTTC.

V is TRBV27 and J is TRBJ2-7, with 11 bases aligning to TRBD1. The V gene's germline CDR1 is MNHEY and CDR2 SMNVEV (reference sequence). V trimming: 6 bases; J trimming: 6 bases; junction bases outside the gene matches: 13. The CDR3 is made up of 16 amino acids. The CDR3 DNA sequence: TGTGCCAGCAGACCCGGGACAGGGGGGTCAGGAGCCGAGCAGTACTTC. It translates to CASRPGTGGSGAEQYF.

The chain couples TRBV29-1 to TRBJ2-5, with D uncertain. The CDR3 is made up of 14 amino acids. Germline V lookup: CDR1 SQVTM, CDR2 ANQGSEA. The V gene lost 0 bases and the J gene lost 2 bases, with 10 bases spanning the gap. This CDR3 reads CSVEDGIFQETQYF. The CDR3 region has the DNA TGCAGCGTTGAAGATGGGATCTTTCAAGAGACCCAGTACTTC. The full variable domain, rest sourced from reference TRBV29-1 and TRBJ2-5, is SAVISQKPSRDICQRGTSLTIQCQVDSQVTMMFWYRQQPGQSLTLIATANQGSEATYESGFVIDKFPISRPNLTFSTLTVSNMSPEDSSIYLCSVEDGIFQETQYFGPGTRLLVL.

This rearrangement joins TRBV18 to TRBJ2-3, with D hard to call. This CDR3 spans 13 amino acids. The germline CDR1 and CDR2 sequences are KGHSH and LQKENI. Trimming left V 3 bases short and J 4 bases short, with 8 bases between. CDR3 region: CASSPRTPDTQYF. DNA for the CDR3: TGTGCCAGCTCACCGAGGACCCCAGATACGCAGTATTTT.

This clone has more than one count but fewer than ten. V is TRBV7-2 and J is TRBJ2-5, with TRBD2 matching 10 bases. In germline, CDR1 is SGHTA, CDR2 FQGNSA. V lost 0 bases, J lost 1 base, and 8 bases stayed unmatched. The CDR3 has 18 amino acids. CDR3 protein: CASSLANSGGSTQETQYF. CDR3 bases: TGTGCCAGCAGCTTAGCGAATAGCGGGGGGTCAACCCAAGAGACCCAGTACTTC.

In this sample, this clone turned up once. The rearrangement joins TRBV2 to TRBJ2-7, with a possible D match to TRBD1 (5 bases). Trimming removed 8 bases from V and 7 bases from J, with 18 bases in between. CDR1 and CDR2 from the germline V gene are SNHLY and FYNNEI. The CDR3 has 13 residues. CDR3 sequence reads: CASLPDSLREQYF. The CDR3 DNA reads TGTGCCAGCCTGCCCGACAGTTTACGGGAGCAGTACTTC.

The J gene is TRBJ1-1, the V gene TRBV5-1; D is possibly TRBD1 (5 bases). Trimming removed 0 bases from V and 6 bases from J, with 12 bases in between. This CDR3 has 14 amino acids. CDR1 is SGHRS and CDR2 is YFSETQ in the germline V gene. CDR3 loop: CASSLEARGAEAFF. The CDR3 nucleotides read TGCGCCAGCAGCTTGGAGGCGCGGGGGGCTGAAGCTTTCTTT.

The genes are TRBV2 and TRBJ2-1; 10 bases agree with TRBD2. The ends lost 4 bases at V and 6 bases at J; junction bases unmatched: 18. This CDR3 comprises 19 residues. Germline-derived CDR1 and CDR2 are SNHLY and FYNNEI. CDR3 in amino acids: CASSGRGNPTSGKTNEQFF. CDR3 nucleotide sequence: TGTGCCAGCAGTGGCCGAGGAAACCCTACTAGCGGGAAGACCAATGAGCAGTTCTTC.

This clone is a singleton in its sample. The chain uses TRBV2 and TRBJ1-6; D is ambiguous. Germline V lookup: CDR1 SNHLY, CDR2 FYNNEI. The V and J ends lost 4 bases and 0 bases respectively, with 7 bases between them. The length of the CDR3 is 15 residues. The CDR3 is CASSVEISYNSPLHF. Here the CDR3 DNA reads TGTGCCAGCAGTGTGGAGATCTCCTATAATTCACCCCTCCACTTT.

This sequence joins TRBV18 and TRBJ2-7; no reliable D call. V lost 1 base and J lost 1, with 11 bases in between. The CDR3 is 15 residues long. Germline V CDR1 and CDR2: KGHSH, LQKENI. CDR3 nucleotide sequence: TGTGCCAGCTCACCACAACCCCGGCCATCCTACGAGCAGTACTTC. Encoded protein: CASSPQPRPSYEQYF.

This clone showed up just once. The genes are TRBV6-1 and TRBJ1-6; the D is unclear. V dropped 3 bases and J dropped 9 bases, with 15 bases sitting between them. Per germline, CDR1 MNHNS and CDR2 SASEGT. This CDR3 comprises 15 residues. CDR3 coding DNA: TGTGCCAGCAGTGAGTACGGGGAGGGTGGTTCACCCCTCCACTTT. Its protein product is CASSEYGEGGSPLHF.

The CDR3 coding sequence is TGTGCCAGCACTATATTTGGGGGGTATGAGCAGTTCTTC. This sequence encodes CASTIFGGYEQFF. The chain employs TRBV6-5 and TRBJ2-1, with D maybe TRBD2 (6 bases). CDR3 size: 13 residues. Germline V gives CDR1 MNHEY, CDR2 SVGAGI. Trimming shortened V by 7 bases and J by 8 bases, and 15 bases separated the two germline ends.